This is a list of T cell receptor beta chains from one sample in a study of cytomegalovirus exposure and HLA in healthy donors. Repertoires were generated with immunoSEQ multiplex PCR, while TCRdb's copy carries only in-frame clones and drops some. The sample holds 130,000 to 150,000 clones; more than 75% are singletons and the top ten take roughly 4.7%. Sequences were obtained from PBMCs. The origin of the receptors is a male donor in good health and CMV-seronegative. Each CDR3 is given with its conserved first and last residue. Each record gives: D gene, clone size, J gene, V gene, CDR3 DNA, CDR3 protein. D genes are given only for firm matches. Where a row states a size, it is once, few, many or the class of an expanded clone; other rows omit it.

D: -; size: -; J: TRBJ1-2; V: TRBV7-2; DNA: TGTGCCAGCAGCTTAGCGAGGGGGTCTAACTATGGCTACACCTTC; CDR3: CASSLARGSNYGYTF
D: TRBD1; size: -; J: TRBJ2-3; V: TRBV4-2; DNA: TGTGCCAGCAGCCAACTACAGGGGATGAACACAGATACGCAGTATTTT; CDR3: CASSQLQGMNTDTQYF
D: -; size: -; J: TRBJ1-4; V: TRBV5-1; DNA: TGCGCCAGCAGCTTGGAAGGGGGGGCTAATGAAAAACTGTTTTTT; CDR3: CASSLEGGANEKLFF
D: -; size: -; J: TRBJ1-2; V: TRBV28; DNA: TGTGCCAGCAGTTTAAACCAGGGCCGCTATGGCTACACCTTC; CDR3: CASSLNQGRYGYTF
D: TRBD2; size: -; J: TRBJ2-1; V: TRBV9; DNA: TGTGCCAGCAGCGTTAGTGATTCCTGGATATCACTAGCGGGGGCCACTAACCTCTACAATGAGCAGTTCTTC; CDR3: CASSVSDSWISLAGATNLYNEQFF
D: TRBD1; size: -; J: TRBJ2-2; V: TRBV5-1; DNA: TGCGCCAGCAGCTTCACCGGGGACAGGACCGGGGAGCTGTTTTTT; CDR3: CASSFTGDRTGELFF
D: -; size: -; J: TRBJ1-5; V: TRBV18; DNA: TGTGCCAGCTCACCGTCGGACAGCTCTGGGCCCCAGCATTTT; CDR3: CASSPSDSSGPQHF
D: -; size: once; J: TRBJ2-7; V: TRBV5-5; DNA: TGTGCCAGCAGCTTGGCCAGGGCCGCTTCCTACGAGCAGTACTTC; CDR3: CASSLARAASYEQYF
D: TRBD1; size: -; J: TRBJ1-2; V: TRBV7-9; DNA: TGTGCCAGCAGCTTACCGGGACAGGGGGTAGATGGCTACACCTTC; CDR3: CASSLPGQGVDGYTF
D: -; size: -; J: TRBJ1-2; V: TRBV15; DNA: TGTGCCACCAGCAGAGATCAGAGCCGACAATCTAACTATGGCTACACCTTC; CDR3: CATSRDQSRQSNYGYTF
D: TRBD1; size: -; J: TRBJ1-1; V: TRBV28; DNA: TGTGCCAGCAGGGACAGGGCGGGAAACACTGAAGCTTTCTTT; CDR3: CASRDRAGNTEAFF
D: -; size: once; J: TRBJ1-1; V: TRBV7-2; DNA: TGTGCCAGCAGCCCGACGAGTGGGAGCACTGAAGCTTTCTTT; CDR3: CASSPTSGSTEAFF
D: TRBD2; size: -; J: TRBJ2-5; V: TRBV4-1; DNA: TGCGCCAGCAGCCTCGAGCGGACTAGCGGGGGGACCTCAGGGACCCAGTACTTC; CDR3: CASSLERTSGGTSGTQYF
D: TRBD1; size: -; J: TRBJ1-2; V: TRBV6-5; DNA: TGTGCCAGCAGCAACAGGGGGAACTATGGCTACACCTTC; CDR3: CASSNRGNYGYTF
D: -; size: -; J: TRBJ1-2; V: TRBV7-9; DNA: TGTGCCAGCAGCCGCGGGGACCACAATGGCTACACCTTC; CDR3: CASSRGDHNGYTF
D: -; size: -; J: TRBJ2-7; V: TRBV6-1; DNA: TGTGCCAGCAACCCGCAGGGCGGTAGGGACGAGCAGTACTTC; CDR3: CASNPQGGRDEQYF
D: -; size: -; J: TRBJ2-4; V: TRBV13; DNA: TGTGCCAGCAGCCCTGAGGGGGTGGGGAACATTCAGTACTTC; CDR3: CASSPEGVGNIQYF
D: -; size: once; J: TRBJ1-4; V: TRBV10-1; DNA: TGCGCCAGCATTCCGCCGGGACAAGGGAATGAAAAACTGTTTTTT; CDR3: CASIPPGQGNEKLFF
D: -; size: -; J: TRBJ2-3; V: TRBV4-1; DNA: TGCGCCAGCAGCCACTCCAGGTGGCGCCAAGCTAGCACAGATACGCAGTATTTT; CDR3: CASSHSRWRQASTDTQYF
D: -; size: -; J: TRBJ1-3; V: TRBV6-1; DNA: TGTGCCAGCAGTGAATACCCCCCTGGAGAGGGATACACCATATATTTT; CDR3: CASSEYPPGEGYTIYF
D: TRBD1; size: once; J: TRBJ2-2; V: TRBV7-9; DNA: TGTTCCAGCAGTCCCAGACAGGGGCGGGCCGGGGAGCTGTTTTTT; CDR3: CSSSPRQGRAGELFF
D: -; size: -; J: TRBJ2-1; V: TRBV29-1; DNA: TGCAGCGTATGGACACCCCCGACTAATGAGCAGTTCTTC; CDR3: CSVWTPPTNEQFF
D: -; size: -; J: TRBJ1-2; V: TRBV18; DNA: TGTGCCAGCTCACCACCAAGAATAGTTTATGGCTACACCTTC; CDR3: CASSPPRIVYGYTF
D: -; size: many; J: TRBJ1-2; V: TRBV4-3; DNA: TGCGCCAGCAGCCAGGGGCAACGGTCCCATGGCTACACCTTC; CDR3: CASSQGQRSHGYTF
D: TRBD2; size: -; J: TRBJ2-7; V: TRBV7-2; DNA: TGTGCCAGCAGCTTGGGAACGGGGGGGCGGTCCTACGAGCAGTACTTC; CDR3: CASSLGTGGRSYEQYF
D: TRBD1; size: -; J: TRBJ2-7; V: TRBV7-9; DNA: TGTGCCAGCAGCTTAGTAGGACAGGCCAGCTCCTACGAGCAGTACTTC; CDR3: CASSLVGQASSYEQYF
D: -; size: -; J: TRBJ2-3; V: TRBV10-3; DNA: TGTGCCATCAGCCCGGACAGACACACAGATACGCAGTATTTT; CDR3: CAISPDRHTDTQYF
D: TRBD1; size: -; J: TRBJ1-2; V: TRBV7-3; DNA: TGTGCCAGCAGCGTACAGGGGGCACCGGATGGCTACACCTTC; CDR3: CASSVQGAPDGYTF
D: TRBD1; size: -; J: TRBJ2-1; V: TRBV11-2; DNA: TGTGCCAGCAGCTTATGGTCACAGGGGTTGTGGGACAATGAGCAGTTCTTC; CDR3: CASSLWSQGLWDNEQFF
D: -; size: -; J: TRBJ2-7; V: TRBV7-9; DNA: TGTGCCAGCAGCTTAGGCGGCCCCTTAGGCTCCTACGAGCAGTACTTC; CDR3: CASSLGGPLGSYEQYF
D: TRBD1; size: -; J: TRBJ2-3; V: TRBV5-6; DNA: TGTGCCAGCCGCGAGACAGGGCTCCATACGCAGTATTTT; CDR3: CASRETGLHTQYF
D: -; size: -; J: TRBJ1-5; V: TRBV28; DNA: TGTGCCAGCAGTCCCGGCAATCAGCCCCAGCATTTT; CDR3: CASSPGNQPQHF